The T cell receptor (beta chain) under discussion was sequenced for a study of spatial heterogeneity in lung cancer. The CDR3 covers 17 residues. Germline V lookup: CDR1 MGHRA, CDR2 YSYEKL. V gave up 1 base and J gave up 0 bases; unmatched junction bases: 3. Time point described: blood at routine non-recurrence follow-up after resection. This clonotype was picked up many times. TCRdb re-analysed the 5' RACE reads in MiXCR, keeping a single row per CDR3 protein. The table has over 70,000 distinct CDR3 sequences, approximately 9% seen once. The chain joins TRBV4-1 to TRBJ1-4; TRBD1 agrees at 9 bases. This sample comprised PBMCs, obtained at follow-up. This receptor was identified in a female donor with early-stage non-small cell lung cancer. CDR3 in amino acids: CASSQVRQGATNEKLFF. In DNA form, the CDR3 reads TGCGCCAGCAGCCAAGTCCGACAGGGGGCAACTAATGAAAAACTGTTTTTT.